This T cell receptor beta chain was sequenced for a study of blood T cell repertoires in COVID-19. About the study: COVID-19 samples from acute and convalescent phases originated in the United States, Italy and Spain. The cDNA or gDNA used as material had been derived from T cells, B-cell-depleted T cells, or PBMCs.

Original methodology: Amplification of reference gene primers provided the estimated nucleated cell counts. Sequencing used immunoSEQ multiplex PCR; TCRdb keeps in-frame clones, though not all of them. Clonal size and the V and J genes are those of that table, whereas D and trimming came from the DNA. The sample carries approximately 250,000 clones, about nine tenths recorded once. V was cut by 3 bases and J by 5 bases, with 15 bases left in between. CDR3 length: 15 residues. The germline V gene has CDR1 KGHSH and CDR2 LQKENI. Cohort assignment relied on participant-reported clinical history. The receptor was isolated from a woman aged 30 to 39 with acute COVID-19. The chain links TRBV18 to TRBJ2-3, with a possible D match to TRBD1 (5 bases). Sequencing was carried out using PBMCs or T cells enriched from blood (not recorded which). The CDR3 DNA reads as TGTGCCAGCTCACCGCCCCAGGGAAGTGGAGATACGCAGTATTTT. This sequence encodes CASSPPQGSGDTQYF.